This is a list of T cell receptor beta chains from one sample in a study of cytomegalovirus exposure and HLA in healthy donors. Some clones are missing from TCRdb's copy, which holds only in-frame ones; the method was immunoSEQ multiplex PCR. This sample has tens of thousands of clones; 85% to 95% occur once, and the top ten carry about 0.63%. Material for sequencing was PBMCs. The receptor source for this set is a woman aged 18-29 years in good health and CMV-seronegative. The CDR3 runs from the conserved cysteine through the conserved F or W. D genes are given only for firm matches. Rows may omit the clone size; those that give it use once, few, many or a size class.

TRBJ1-1 TRBD1 TRBV10-3 once CAIGGTGGLEVTEAFF TGTGCCATCGGCGGGACAGGGGGCCTAGAGGTCACTGAAGCTTTCTTT
TRBJ2-7 - TRBV30 - CAWTTGTYEQYF TGTGCCTGGACTACAGGTACCTACGAGCAGTACTTC
TRBJ2-5 TRBD2 TRBV7-8 - CASQLILGTSGDKETQYF TGTGCCAGCCAGCTTATATTGGGGACTAGCGGGGATAAAGAGACCCAGTACTTC
TRBJ1-6 TRBD1 TRBV11-1 - CASQRWGQENSPLHF TGTGCCAGCCAACGGTGGGGACAGGAAAATTCACCCCTCCACTTT
TRBJ1-5 TRBD1 TRBV19 - CASSITGVSNQPQHF TGTGCCAGTAGTATCACAGGGGTTAGCAATCAGCCCCAGCATTTT
TRBJ1-2 - TRBV6-5 - CASSNQGYGYTF TGTGCCAGCAGCAACCAGGGCTATGGCTACACCTTC
TRBJ2-3 - TRBV6-5 - CASSYSGGPTDTQYF TGTGCCAGCAGTTACTCCGGCGGGCCCACAGATACGCAGTATTTT
TRBJ1-2 TRBD1 TRBV18 - CASSSSGTGGGDGYTF TGTGCCAGCTCATCCTCCGGAACAGGGGGCGGAGATGGCTACACCTTC
TRBJ2-4 TRBD1 TRBV19 - CASSIGTGGSQYF TGTGCCAGTAGTATAGGGACAGGGGGCTCTCAGTACTTC
TRBJ2-7 - TRBV5-4 - CASSFWTPFLYEQYF TGTGCCAGCAGCTTCTGGACACCTTTCCTTTACGAGCAGTACTTC
TRBJ1-2 - TRBV9 - CASSVDSGYGYTF TGTGCCAGCAGCGTAGACTCGGGCTATGGCTACACCTTC
TRBJ1-1 TRBD1 TRBV18 few CASSPQDRVDAFF TGTGCCAGCTCACCACAGGACAGGGTTGACGCTTTCTTT
TRBJ1-2 - TRBV7-2 - CASSPWGVANYGYTF TGTGCCAGCAGCCCCTGGGGCGTAGCTAACTATGGCTACACCTTC
TRBJ2-6 - TRBV6-5 - CASSRYSGANVLTF TGTGCCAGCTCCAGGTACTCTGGGGCCAACGTCCTGACTTTC
TRBJ1-2 - TRBV6-4 - CASSDSTFRGGYTF TGTGCCAGCAGTGACTCGACTTTCCGGGGGGGCTACACCTTC
TRBJ1-1 - TRBV5-4 - CASSFSTVVNTEAFF TGTGCCAGCAGCTTTTCGACAGTAGTAAACACTGAAGCTTTCTTT
TRBJ1-5 TRBD1 TRBV5-1 few CASSVGPGGSNQPQHF TGCGCCAGCAGCGTTGGCCCAGGGGGGAGCAATCAGCCCCAGCATTTT
TRBJ2-7 TRBD1 TRBV2 once CASVPDRDYEQYF TGTGCCAGCGTACCGGACAGGGACTACGAGCAGTACTTC
TRBJ2-1 TRBD1 TRBV19 - CASSLGAGTANNEQFF TGTGCCAGTAGTTTGGGCGCCGGGACAGCGAACAATGAGCAGTTCTTC
TRBJ2-5 - TRBV5-1 once CASSLEGSGRGTQYF TGCGCCAGCAGCCTCGAGGGCTCTGGCCGGGGGACCCAGTACTTC
TRBJ2-1 - TRBV7-9 once CASSLVGGALDEQFF TGTGCCAGCAGCTTAGTTGGAGGGGCGCTGGATGAGCAGTTCTTC
TRBJ1-1 TRBD1 TRBV4-1 - CASSQKNGQGSLNTEAFF TGCGCCAGCAGCCAAAAGAACGGACAGGGGAGCCTGAACACTGAAGCTTTCTTT
TRBJ2-3 - TRBV23-1 - CASSQSPAGVITDTQYF TGCGCCAGCAGTCAATCCCCCGCAGGGGTCATCACAGATACGCAGTATTTT
TRBJ1-2 TRBD1 TRBV2 many CASSGTGTGYTF TGTGCCAGCAGCGGGACAGGCACTGGCTACACCTTC
TRBJ2-7 - TRBV18 - CASSQDWTASYEQYF TGTGCCAGCTCACAAGACTGGACAGCCTCCTACGAGCAGTACTTC
TRBJ1-2 - TRBV27 - CASSLVRAGGYTF TGTGCCAGCAGTTTGGTCAGGGCGGGGGGCTACACCTTC
TRBJ2-3 - TRBV5-4 - CASSLVSYTDTQYF TGTGCCAGCAGCTTGGTCAGTTATACAGATACGCAGTATTTT